The 15 T cell receptor beta chains presented below share a single source sample, sequenced in a study of CXCR3-negative and CXCR3-positive naive CD8 T cells. For these TCRs, the target antigens are not known. Findings and limits, study-wide: CXCR3-positive naive cells carried more hydrophobic TRB CDR3s than CXCR3-negative ones.

UMI-labeled 5' RACE yielded the TRB cDNA libraries. Reprocessing the 5' RACE reads, TCRdb reports a single entry for every CDR3 protein and omits DNA. This sample's table has 65,000 to 90,000 distinct CDR3 sequences. The specimen was naive CXCR3+ CD8+ T cells from blood. Subset indicated: CD45RO-CCR7+CD27+CD95- naive CD8+ T cells expressing CXCR3 (TNR3+). These receptors all stem from a human donor in good health. Some clones in this sample may be carry-over from other donors' samples.

This chain connects TRBV12-3 or TRBV12-4 to TRBJ2-5; the D call of TRBD1 rests on TCRdb alone, since no DNA is present to check it. CDR3 size: 15 residues. The CDR3 spells CASSGGTGLKKTQYF.

This rearrangement joins TRBV29-1 to TRBJ2-1; TCRdb returns TRBD1, unconfirmable since there is no DNA. Germline V gene lookup returns CDR1 SQVTM and CDR2 ANQGSEA. This CDR3 has 14 residues. The chain's CDR3 is CSVRDLGSYNEQFF.

This chain connects TRBV12-3 or TRBV12-4 to TRBJ2-3. There are 12 residues in the CDR3. CDR3 in amino acids: CASSSGQDTQYF.

V gene TRBV2 combines with J gene TRBJ1-5; as DNA is missing, the TRBD1 call by TCRdb cannot be tested. This CDR3 is 15 amino acids long. The germline V gene has CDR1 SNHLY and CDR2 FYNNEI. CDR3: CASSVDRGSNQPQHF.

The chain links TRBV29-1 to TRBJ2-7. Germline V gives CDR1 SQVTM, CDR2 ANQGSEA. CDR3 length: 14 amino acids. This CDR3 reads CSVEEEMSSYEQYF.

The chain carries TRBV29-1 and TRBJ2-7; TCRdb outputs TRBD1, but without DNA this stays unchecked. Germline CDR1 reads SQVTM; CDR2 reads ANQGSEA. This CDR3 region has 18 residues. CDR3 sequence: CSVEAPSPAGRARDEQYF.

The rearrangement joins TRBV6-2 or TRBV6-3 to TRBJ2-3; TCRdb's D call, TRBD2, is unchecked because there is no DNA. The CDR3 spans 17 residues. Per germline, CDR1 MNHEY and CDR2 SVGEGT. The CDR3: CASSYPRLSGGPDTQYF.

The chain uses TRBV5-6 and TRBJ2-1; TCRdb's assignment of TRBD2 cannot be checked, as there is no DNA. From germline, CDR1 is SGHDT and CDR2 YYEEEE. The CDR3 spans 15 residues. Here the CDR3 reads CASSLGGGRMNEQFF.

The chain carries TRBV7-9 and TRBJ2-3; TCRdb's assignment of TRBD1 cannot be checked, as there is no DNA. In germline, CDR1 is SEHNR, CDR2 FQNEAQ (reference sequence). This CDR3 has 16 residues. The CDR3 spells CASSFPDRGEADTQYF.

The gene calls are TRBV7-7 and TRBJ2-5; TCRdb selects TRBD1, and the lack of DNA leaves this call unchecked. The germline gives CDR1 SSHAT, CDR2 FNYEAQ (reference sequence). The CDR3 is made up of 15 amino acids. Here the CDR3 reads CASSLGTGDLETQYF.

V gene TRBV7-9 combines with J gene TRBJ2-7; the D call from TCRdb, TRBD1, cannot be confirmed without DNA. Germline loops: CDR1 SEHNR, CDR2 FQNEAQ (reference sequence). The CDR3 totals 14 residues. CDR3 loop: CASNLGASSYEQYF.

The chain is built from TRBV12-3 or TRBV12-4 and TRBJ2-1; without DNA, the TCRdb call of TRBD1 cannot be checked. This CDR3 contains 15 residues. The CDR3 spells CASSLGDRGHNEQFF.

The chain recombines TRBV28 with TRBJ2-4; TCRdb's D gene call, TRBD2, goes unchecked for lack of DNA. Germline CDR1 reads MDHEN; CDR2 reads SYDVKM. This CDR3 region has 13 residues. CDR3: CASSFDSGNIQYF.

The chain carries TRBV12-3 or TRBV12-4 and TRBJ2-7; TCRdb names TRBD2, which stays unverified in the absence of DNA. This CDR3 has 13 amino acids. The CDR3 loop reads CASSLGGSGEQYF.

CDR3 in amino acids: CASSFLGNEQFF. This rearrangement joins TRBV27 to TRBJ2-1. Per germline, CDR1 MNHEY and CDR2 SMNVEV (reference sequence). The CDR3 consists of 12 residues.